This T cell receptor beta chain was recorded in a study of early T cells in non-severe SARS-CoV-2 infection. The V and J ends lost 0 bases and 8 bases respectively, with 5 bases between them. The CDR3 runs 13 residues. The V gene's germline CDR1 is WSHSY and CDR2 SAAADI. TCRdb independently ran MiXCR on the 5' RACE reads; one entry per CDR3 protein. The data hold roughly 25,000 distinct CDR3 sequences, with about 4% observed a single time. There are many counts of this clonotype. The clonotype comes from an adult who was a healthcare worker with PCR-confirmed SARS-CoV-2 infection or an uninfected control (not recorded which). The sample taken for sequencing was whole blood. The J gene is TRBJ1-6, the V gene TRBV10-2; D gene uncertain. The CDR3 here is CASSESEYSPLHF. CDR3 coding DNA: TGCGCCAGCAGTGAGTCGGAGTATTCACCCCTCCACTTT.